These 14 T cell receptor beta chains were sequenced from one sample in a study of CD8 T cells in ankylosing spondylitis. These receptors' antigens are unknown. Findings of the study overall: Within ankylosing spondylitis blood, a TCR beta motif made up of several highly homologous variants appeared to be characteristic.

MiXCR, run by TCRdb on the 5' RACE reads, gives a single entry per CDR3 protein. This sample has 800,000 to 900,000 distinct CDR3 sequences; about 12% occur once, and the top ten carry under 0.6%. The specimen sequenced was blood, either unsorted or a sorted T cell fraction (not recorded which). These receptors were collected from a male donor with ankylosing spondylitis.

The V gene is TRBV29-1, the J gene TRBJ2-5; tentatively, D is TRBD1 (6 bases). The CDR3 length is 12 residues. Germline V gene sequence: CDR1 SQVTM, CDR2 ANQGSEA. The V end was cut by 4 bases, the J end by 5 bases, with 11 bases between. The CDR3 loop reads CSVGGPGETQYF. The CDR3 nucleotides are TGCAGCGTTGGGGGGCCGGGGGAGACCCAGTACTTC.

The table lists this clonotype with a few counts. This sequence joins TRBV15 and TRBJ2-5, with 11 bases lining up with TRBD2. J was trimmed by 4 bases and V by 5 bases; bases with no gene match: 12. This CDR3 has 17 residues. The V gene's germline CDR1 is LNHNV and CDR2 YYDKDF (reference sequence). In DNA, the CDR3 is TGTGCCACCAGCCGAGGTTCTAGCGGGAGGAAGGGAGAGACCCAGTACTTC. It codes for CATSRGSSGRKGETQYF.

The chain uses TRBV4-2 and TRBJ1-4; TRBD1 matches at 9 bases. V shed 5 bases, J shed 8 bases, and the junction held 9 bases outside the gene matches. Germline assignment: CDR1 LGHNA and CDR2 YNFKEQ. There are 15 residues in the CDR3. The CDR3 DNA reads as TGTGCCAGCAGCTCCCGGGACAGGGTATTGGAAAAACTGTTTTTT. This gives the protein CASSSRDRVLEKLFF.

This clonotype appeared many times. The chain has TRBV20-1 and TRBJ2-5; D ambiguous. The CDR3 consists of 15 residues. The V end lost 0 bases, the J end lost 9 bases, and 20 bases lay between the germline ends. Germline V gene lookup returns CDR1 DFQATT and CDR2 SNEGSKA (reference sequence). DNA for the CDR3: TGCAGTGCTAGAGATCTTCGGAGTAACTCCGGGTCCCAGTACTTC. Protein: CSARDLRSNSGSQYF.

This clonotype was counted only a few times. This chain joins TRBV7-2 and TRBJ1-2, with unresolved D. The CDR3 length is 13 residues. Trimming pared 8 bases from V and 4 bases from J, leaving 14 bases between. Germline assignment: CDR1 SGHTA and CDR2 FQGNSA. The CDR3: CASYETAGYGYTF. The CDR3 region has the DNA TGTGCCAGCTACGAGACCGCGGGCTATGGCTACACCTTC.

There are many counts of this clonotype. The J gene is TRBJ2-5, the V gene TRBV20-1; D is perhaps TRBD2 (5 bases). The V and J ends lost 4 bases and 2 bases respectively, with 11 bases between them. CDR1 and CDR2 from the germline V gene are DFQATT and SNEGSKA (reference sequence). CDR3 size: 13 residues. The CDR3 region has the DNA TGCAGTGCTAATGGACTGGAACAAGAGACCCAGTACTTC. Residues: CSANGLEQETQYF.

This clonotype was observed a handful of times. The chain joins TRBV4-3 to TRBJ1-2; 11 bases agree with TRBD1. J lost 3 bases, V lost 3 bases, and 12 bases had no gene match. The CDR3 is 18 residues long. Germline CDR1 reads LGHNA; CDR2 reads YSLEER. The CDR3 spells CASSHDYGQGASYYGYTF. The CDR3 bases are TGCGCCAGCAGCCATGACTATGGACAGGGGGCGTCTTACTATGGCTACACCTTC.

This clonotype came up many times. The chain links TRBV28 to TRBJ1-2; 7 bases are a match to TRBD1. The trim removed 6 bases at V and 2 bases at J, leaving 9 bases unmatched. Germline assignment: CDR1 MDHEN and CDR2 SYDVKM. The CDR3 runs to 15 residues. The CDR3 sequence: CASRIGTAGNYGYTF. The CDR3, as DNA: TGTGCCAGCAGGATCGGGACAGCGGGGAACTATGGCTACACCTTC.

V gene TRBV5-5 combines with J gene TRBJ2-7; TRBD1 matches 8 bases. The length of the CDR3 is 17 residues. With 0 bases clipped from V and 0 bases from J, the junction kept 8 bases outside the gene matches. Germline values: CDR1 SGHKS, CDR2 YYEKEE (reference sequence). CDR3 region: CASSLVAGTGYSYEQYF. The CDR3 DNA sequence: TGTGCCAGCAGCTTGGTCGCCGGGACAGGATACTCCTACGAGCAGTACTTC.

This clonotype was detected a few times. CDR3 residues: CASSGGGSSRETQYF. In nucleotides, the CDR3 is TGTGCCAGCAGCGGGGGGGGCAGTTCACGAGAGACCCAGTACTTC. This chain joins TRBV5-6 and TRBJ2-5, with D possibly TRBD2 on 7 matching bases. The CDR3 runs 15 residues. Looked up from germline, CDR1 is SGHDT and CDR2 is YYEEEE. Trimming pared 4 bases from V and 4 bases from J, leaving 17 bases between.

The rearrangement uses TRBV12-3 or TRBV12-4 and TRBJ2-2; D tentatively fits TRBD1 or TRBD2 (5 bases each). The CDR3 is 22 residues long. The germline V and J ends were trimmed by 1 base and 2 bases, with 29 bases remaining between them. The CDR3 region has the DNA TGTGCCAGCAGTTTAGGTGTTTTCGGGACCGTCAAAATTCGGCCTAACACCGGGGAGCTGTTTTTT. Translated, it gives CASSLGVFGTVKIRPNTGELFF.

This clonotype was counted a few times. The V gene is TRBV4-3, the J gene TRBJ2-7, with 7 bases fitting TRBD1. After removal of 3 bases from V and 3 bases from J, the junction contained 8 bases not matched to a gene. The germline V gene has CDR1 LGHNA and CDR2 YSLEER. The CDR3 is 15 residues long. The chain's CDR3 is CASSQHGRGNYEQYF. CDR3 in DNA: TGCGCCAGCAGCCAGCATGGCAGGGGGAACTACGAGCAGTACTTC.

The chain employs TRBV4-3 and TRBJ2-1; D is uncertain. The CDR3 has 16 residues. V lost 1 base and J lost 1, with 11 bases in between. Germline V gene data show CDR1 as LGHNA and CDR2 as YSLEER. CDR3 in DNA: TGCGCCAGCAGCCAAGTTAGTAGCAGGTCCTACAATGAGCAGTTCTTC. This translates into CASSQVSSRSYNEQFF.

The chain links TRBV2 to TRBJ2-5, with TRBD2 matching 7 bases. The germline gives CDR1 SNHLY, CDR2 FYNNEI. This CDR3 has 15 amino acids. J was trimmed by 5 bases and V by 5 bases; bases with no gene match: 11. The CDR3 spells CASSSGAVLRETQYF. The CDR3 DNA sequence: TGTGCCAGCAGTAGCGGGGCAGTTTTACGGGAGACCCAGTACTTC. Full variable domain (outside the CDR3, taken from reference TRBV2 and TRBJ2-5): EPEVTQTPSHQVTQMGQEVILRCVPISNHLYFYWYRQILGQKVEFLVSFYNNEISEKSEIFDDQFSVERPDGSNFTLKIRSTKLEDSAMYFCASSSGAVLRETQYFGPGTRLLVL.